This T cell receptor (beta chain) was documented in a study of post-analysis software for immune sequencing data. Study observations and caveats: Normalized Chao1 diversity in multiple sclerosis patients fell significantly below that of controls. Under F measure analysis, samples from one preparation batch co-clustered strongly. Patients showed TRBV5-6, TRBV5-1 and TRBV20-1 among five TRBV segments more frequent than in controls.

CDR3 length equals 13 residues. V was clipped by 4 bases and J by 8 bases, with 13 bases between them. Per germline, CDR1 SEHNR and CDR2 FQNEAQ (reference sequence). Built from TCR beta cDNA, the libraries had unique molecular identifiers in them. Each CDR3 protein gets one entry after TCRdb re-called the PCR reads with MiXCR. The repertoire holds some 690,000 distinct CDR3 sequences, with roughly three fifths as singletons. For this clonotype: The antigen remains unidentified.

This TCR was sampled from a girl aged 2 to 9 with multiple sclerosis. This sequence joins TRBV7-9 and TRBJ2-3, with D perhaps matching TRBD2 (6 bases). Sequenced material: blood. CDR3 DNA: TGTGCCAGCAGCTCCCTCGGAGGGCGTACGCAGTATTTT. This codes for CASSSLGGRTQYF.